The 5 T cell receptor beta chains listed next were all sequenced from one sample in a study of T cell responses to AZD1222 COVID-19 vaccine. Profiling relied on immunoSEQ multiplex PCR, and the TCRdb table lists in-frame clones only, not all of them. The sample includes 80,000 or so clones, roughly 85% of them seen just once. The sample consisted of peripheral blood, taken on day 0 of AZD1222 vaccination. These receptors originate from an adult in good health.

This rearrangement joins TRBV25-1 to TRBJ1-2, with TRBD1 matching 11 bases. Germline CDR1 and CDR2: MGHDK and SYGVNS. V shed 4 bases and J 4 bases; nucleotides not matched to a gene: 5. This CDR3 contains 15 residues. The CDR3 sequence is CASSASGTGGYGYTF. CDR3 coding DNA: TGTGCCAGCAGTGCCTCCGGGACAGGGGGCTATGGCTACACCTTC.

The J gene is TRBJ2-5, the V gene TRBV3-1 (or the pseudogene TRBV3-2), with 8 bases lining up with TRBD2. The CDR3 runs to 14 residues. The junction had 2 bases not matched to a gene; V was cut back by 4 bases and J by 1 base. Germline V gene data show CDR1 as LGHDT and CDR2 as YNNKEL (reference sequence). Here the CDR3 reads CASSPTSVQETQYF. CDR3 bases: TGTGCCAGCAGCCCGACTAGCGTCCAAGAGACCCAGTACTTC.

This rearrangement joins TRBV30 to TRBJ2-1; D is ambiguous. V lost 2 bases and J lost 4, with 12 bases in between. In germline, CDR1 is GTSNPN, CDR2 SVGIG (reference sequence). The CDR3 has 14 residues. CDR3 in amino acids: CAWSPSQVYNEQFF. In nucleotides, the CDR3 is TGTGCCTGGAGTCCGTCTCAGGTATACAATGAGCAGTTCTTC.

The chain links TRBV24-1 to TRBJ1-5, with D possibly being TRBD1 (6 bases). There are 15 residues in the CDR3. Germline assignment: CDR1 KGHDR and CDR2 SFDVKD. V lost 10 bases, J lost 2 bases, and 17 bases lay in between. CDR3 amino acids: CATSRGPEGNQPQHF. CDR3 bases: TGTGCCACTTCTCGGGGGCCGGAAGGCAATCAGCCCCAGCATTTT.

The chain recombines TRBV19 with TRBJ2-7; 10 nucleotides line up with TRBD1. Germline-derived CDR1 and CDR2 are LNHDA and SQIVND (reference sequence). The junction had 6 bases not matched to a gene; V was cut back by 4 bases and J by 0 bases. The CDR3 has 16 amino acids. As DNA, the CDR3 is TGTGCCAGTAGTAGCCCGGGACAGGGGAACTCCTACGAGCAGTACTTC. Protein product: CASSSPGQGNSYEQYF.